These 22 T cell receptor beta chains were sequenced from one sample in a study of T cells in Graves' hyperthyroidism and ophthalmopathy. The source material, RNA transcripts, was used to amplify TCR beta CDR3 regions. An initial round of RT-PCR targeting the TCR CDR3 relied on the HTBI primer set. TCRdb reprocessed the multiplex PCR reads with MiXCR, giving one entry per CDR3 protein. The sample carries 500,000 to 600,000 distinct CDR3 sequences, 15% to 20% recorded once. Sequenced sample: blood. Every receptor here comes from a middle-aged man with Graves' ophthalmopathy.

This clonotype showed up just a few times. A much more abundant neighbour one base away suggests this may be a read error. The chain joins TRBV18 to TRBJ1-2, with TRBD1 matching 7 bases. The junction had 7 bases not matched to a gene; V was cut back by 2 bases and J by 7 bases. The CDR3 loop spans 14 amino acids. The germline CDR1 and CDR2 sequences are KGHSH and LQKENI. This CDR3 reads CASSPDRVGCGYTF. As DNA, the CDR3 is TGTGCCAGCTCACCAGACAGGGTGGGCTGTGGCTACACCTTC.

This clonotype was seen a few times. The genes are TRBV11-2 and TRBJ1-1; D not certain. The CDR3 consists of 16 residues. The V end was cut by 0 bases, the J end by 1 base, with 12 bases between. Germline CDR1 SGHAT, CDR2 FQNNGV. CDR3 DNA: TGTGCCAGCAGCTTAGAATGGAGCAGAGAGAACACTGAAGCTTTCTTT. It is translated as CASSLEWSRENTEAFF.

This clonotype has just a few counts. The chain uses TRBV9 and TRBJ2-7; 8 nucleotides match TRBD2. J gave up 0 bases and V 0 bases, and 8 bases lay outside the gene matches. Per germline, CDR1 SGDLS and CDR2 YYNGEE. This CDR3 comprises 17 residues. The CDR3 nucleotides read TGTGCCAGCAGCGTAGGAGCTCGCGGGGGGAGCTCCTACGAGCAGTACTTC. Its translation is CASSVGARGGSSYEQYF.

The CDR3 nucleotides read TGCAGTGCTAGAGATCCGAGGGCAGTTGGAAACACCATATATTTT. It yields the protein CSARDPRAVGNTIYF. The chain is built from TRBV20-1 and TRBJ1-3; no firm D call. CDR1 DFQATT and CDR2 SNEGSKA come from the germline V gene (reference sequence). Trimming took off 0 bases at V and 3 bases at J, with 12 bases between the two ends. The CDR3 runs 15 residues.

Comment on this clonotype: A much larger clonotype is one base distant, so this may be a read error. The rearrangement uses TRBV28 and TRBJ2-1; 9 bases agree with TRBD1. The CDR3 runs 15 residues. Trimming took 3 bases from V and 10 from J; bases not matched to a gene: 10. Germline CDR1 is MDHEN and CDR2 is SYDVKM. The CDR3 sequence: CASSFFGTGFYEQFF. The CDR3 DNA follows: TGTGCCAGCAGTTTCTTCGGGACAGGGTTCTACGAGCAGTTCTTC.

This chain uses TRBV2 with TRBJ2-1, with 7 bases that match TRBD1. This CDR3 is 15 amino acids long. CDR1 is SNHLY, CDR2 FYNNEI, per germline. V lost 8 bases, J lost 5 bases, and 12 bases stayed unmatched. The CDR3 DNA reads TGTGCCAGCCGGAAGATACAGGGGAATAACAATGAGCAGTTCTTC. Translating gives CASRKIQGNNNEQFF.

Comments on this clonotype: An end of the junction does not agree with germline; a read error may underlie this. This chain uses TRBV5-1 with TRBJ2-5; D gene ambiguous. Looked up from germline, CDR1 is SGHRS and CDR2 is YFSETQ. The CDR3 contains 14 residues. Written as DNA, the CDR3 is TGTGCCAGCAGCTTGCCTGGGCGCGGAGAGACCCAGTACTTC. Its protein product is CASSLPGRGETQYF.

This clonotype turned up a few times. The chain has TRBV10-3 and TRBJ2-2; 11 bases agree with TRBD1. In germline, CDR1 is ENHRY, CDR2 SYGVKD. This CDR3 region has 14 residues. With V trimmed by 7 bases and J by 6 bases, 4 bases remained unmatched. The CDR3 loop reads CAIMGTGGPGELFF. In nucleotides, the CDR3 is TGTGCCATCATGGGGACAGGGGGTCCCGGGGAGCTGTTTTTT.

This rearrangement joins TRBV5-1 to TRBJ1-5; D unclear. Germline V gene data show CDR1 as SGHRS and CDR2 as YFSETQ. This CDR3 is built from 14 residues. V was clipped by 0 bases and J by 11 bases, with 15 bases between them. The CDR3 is CASSLELGDEAQHF. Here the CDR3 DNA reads TGCGCCAGCAGCTTGGAATTAGGCGATGAGGCCCAGCATTTT.

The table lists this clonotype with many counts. CDR3 sequence: CAAGHHYEQYF. CDR3 coding DNA: TGTGCTGCGGGACACCACTACGAGCAGTACTTC. The chain carries TRBV3-2 and TRBJ2-7; the table's D gene call, TRBD1, was not cross checked with the DNA. TRBV3-2 constitutes a pseudogene. The CDR3 extends over 11 amino acids.

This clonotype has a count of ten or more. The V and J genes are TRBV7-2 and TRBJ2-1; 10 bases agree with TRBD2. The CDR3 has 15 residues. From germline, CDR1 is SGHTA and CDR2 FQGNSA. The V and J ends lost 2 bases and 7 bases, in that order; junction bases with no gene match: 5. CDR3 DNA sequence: TGTGCCAGCAGCTTACTAGCGGGAGTAGGGAATGAGCAGTTCTTC. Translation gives CASSLLAGVGNEQFF.

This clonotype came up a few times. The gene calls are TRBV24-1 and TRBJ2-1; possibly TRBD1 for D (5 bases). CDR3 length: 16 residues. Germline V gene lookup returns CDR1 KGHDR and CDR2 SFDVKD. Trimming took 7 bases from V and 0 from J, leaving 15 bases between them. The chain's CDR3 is CATRGVSRGSYNEQFF. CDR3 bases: TGTGCCACCAGAGGGGTGTCGAGAGGCTCCTACAATGAGCAGTTCTTC.

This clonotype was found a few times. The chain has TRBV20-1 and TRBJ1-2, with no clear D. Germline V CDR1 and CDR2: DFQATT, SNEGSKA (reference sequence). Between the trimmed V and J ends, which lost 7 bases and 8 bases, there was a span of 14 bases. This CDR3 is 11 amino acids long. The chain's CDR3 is CSVTTSGGYTF. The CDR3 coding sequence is TGCAGTGTCACGACCTCGGGGGGCTACACCTTC.

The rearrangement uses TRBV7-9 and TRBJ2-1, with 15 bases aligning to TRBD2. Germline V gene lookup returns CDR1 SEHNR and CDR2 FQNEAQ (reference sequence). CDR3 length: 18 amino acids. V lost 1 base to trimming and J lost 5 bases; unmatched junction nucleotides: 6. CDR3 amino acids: CASSLGGTSGRFHNEQFF. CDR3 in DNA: TGTGCCAGCAGCTTAGGAGGGACTAGCGGGAGGTTCCACAATGAGCAGTTCTTC.

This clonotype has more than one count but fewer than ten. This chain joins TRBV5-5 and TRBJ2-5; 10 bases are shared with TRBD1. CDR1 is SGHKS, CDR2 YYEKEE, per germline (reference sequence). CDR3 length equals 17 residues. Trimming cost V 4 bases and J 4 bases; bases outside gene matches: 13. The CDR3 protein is CASSVPVTGGWGETQYF. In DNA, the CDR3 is TGTGCCAGCAGCGTCCCCGTGACAGGGGGCTGGGGAGAGACCCAGTACTTC.

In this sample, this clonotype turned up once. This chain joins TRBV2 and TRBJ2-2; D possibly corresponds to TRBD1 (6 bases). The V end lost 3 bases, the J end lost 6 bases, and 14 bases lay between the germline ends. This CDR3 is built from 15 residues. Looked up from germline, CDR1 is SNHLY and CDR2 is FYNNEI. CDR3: CASSETGILAGELFF. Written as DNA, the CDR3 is TGTGCCAGCAGTGAGACAGGTATTCTCGCCGGGGAGCTGTTTTTT. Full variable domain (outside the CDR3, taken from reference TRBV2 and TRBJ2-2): EPEVTQTPSHQVTQMGQEVILRCVPISNHLYFYWYRQILGQKVEFLVSFYNNEISEKSEIFDDQFSVERPDGSNFTLKIRSTKLEDSAMYFCASSETGILAGELFFGEGSRLTVL.

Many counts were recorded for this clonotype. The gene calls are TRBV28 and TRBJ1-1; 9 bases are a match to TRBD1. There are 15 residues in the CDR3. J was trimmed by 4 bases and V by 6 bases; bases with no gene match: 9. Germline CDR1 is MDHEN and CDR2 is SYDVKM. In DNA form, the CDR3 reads TGTGCCAGCAGGAGGACAGGGGACTTTGGCACTGAAGCTTTCTTT. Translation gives CASRRTGDFGTEAFF.

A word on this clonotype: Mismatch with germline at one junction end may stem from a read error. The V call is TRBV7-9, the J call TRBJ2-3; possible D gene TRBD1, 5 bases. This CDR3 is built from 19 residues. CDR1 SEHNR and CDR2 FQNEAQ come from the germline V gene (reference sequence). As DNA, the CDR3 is TGTGCCAACAGCTCCCCGCAGGGATCTCTGTCAGCGAGCACAGATACGCAGTATTTT. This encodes CANSSPQGSLSASTDTQYF.

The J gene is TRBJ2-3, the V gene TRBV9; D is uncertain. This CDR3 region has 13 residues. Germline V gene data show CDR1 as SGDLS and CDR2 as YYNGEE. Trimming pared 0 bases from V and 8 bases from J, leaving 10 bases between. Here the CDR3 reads CASSVDGMGTQYF. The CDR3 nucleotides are TGTGCCAGCAGCGTAGATGGGATGGGTACGCAGTATTTT.

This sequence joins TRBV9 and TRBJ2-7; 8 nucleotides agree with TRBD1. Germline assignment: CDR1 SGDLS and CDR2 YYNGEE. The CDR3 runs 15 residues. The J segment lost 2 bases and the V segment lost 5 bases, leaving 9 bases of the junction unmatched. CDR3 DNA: TGTGCCAGCAGTCCTAGGACGGGACAGGCCTACGAGCAGTACTTC. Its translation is CASSPRTGQAYEQYF.

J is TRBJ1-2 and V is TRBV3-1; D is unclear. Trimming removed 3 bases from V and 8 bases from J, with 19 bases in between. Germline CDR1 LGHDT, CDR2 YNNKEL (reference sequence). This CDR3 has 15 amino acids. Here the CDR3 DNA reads TGTGCCAGCAGCCAGGACCTTAGGGCCGCTCGGGGCTACACCTTC. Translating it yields CASSQDLRAARGYTF.

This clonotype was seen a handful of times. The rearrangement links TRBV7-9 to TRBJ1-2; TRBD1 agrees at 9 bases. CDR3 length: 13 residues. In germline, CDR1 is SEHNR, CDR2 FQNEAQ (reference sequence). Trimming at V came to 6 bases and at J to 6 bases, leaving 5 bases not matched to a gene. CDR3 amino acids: CASRPTGGNGYTF. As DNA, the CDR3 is TGTGCCAGCAGACCGACAGGGGGGAATGGCTACACCTTC.